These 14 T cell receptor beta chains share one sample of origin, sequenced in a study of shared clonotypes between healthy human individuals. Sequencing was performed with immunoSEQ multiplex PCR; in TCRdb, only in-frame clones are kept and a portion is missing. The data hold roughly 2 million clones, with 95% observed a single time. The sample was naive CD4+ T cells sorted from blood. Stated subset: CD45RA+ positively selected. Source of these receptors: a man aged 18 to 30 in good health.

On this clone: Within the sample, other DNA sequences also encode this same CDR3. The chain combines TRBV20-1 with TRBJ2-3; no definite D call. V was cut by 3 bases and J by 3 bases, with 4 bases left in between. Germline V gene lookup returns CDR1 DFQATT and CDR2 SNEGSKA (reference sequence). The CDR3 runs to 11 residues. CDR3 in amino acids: CSASVTDTQYF. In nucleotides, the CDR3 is TGCAGTGCTAGCGTAACAGATACGCAGTATTTT.

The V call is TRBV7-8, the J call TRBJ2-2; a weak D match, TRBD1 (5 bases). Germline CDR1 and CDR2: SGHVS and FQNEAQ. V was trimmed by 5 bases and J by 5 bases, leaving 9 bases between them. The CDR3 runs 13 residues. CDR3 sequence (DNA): TGTGCCAGCAGCCCGACAGTAACCGGGGAGCTGTTTTTT. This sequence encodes CASSPTVTGELFF.

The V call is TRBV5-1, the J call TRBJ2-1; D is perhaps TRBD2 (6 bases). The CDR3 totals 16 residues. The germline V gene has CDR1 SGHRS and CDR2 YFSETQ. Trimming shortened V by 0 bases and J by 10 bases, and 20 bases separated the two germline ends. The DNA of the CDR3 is TGCGCCAGCAGCTTGGTAGGGGCCAACTCCGGAGGGGAGCAGTTCTTC. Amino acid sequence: CASSLVGANSGGEQFF.

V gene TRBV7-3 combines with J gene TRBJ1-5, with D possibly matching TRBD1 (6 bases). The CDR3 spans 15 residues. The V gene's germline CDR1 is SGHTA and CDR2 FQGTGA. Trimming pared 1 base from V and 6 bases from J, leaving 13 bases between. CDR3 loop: CASSLNREPCQPQHF. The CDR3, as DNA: TGTGCCAGCAGCTTAAACAGGGAGCCGTGTCAGCCCCAGCATTTT.

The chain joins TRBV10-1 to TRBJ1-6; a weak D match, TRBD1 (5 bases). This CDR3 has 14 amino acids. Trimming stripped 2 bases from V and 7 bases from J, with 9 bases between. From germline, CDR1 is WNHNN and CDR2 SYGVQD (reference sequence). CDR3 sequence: CASSEQGVNSPLHF. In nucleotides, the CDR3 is TGCGCCAGCAGTGAGCAGGGTGTAAATTCACCCCTCCACTTT.

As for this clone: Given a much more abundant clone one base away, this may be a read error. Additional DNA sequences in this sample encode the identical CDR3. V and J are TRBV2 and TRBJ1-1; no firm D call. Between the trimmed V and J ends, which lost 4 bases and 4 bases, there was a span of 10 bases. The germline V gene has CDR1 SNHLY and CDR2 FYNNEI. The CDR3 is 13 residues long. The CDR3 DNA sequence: TGTGCCAGCAGTGGCTTGGACCTCACTGAAGCTTTCTTT. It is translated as CASSGLDLTEAFF. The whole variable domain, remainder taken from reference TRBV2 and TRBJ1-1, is EPEVTQTPSHQVTQMGQEVILRCVPISNHLYFYWYRQILGQKVEFLVSFYNNEISEKSEIFDDQFSVERPDGSNFTLKIRSTKLEDSAMYFCASSGLDLTEAFFGQGTRLTVV.

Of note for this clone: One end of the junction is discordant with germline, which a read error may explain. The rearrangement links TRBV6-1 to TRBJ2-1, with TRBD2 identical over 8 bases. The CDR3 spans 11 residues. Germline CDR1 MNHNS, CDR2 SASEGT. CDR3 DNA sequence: TGTGCCAGCAGTGAAGCGCGGCGGGGGGTCTTC. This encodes CASSEARRGVF.

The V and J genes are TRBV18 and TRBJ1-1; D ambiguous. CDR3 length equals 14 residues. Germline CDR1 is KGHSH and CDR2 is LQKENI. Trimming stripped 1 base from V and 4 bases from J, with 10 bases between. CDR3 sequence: CASSPQGGRTEAFF. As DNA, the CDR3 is TGTGCCAGCTCACCACAGGGAGGGCGCACTGAAGCTTTCTTT.

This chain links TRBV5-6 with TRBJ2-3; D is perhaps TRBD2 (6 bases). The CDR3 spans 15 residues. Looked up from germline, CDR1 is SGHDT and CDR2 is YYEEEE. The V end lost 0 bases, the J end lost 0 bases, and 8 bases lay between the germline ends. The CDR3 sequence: CASSLGGASTDTQYF. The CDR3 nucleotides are TGTGCCAGCAGCTTGGGCGGGGCTAGCACAGATACGCAGTATTTT.

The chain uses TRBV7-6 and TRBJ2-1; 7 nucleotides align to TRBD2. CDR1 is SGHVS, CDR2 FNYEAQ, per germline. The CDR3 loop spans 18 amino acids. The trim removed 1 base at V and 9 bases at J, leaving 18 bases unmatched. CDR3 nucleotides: TGTGCCAGCAGCTTAGGAGGTTCTAGCGGCCCTTGGGGGGGTGAGCAGTTCTTC. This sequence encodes CASSLGGSSGPWGGEQFF.

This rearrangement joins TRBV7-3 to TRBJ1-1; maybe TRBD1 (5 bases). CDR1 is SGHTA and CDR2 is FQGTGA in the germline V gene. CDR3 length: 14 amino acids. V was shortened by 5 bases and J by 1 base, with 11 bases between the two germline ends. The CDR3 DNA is TGTGCCAGCAGCCAGCAGGGCCCGAACACTGAAGCTTTCTTT. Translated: CASSQQGPNTEAFF.

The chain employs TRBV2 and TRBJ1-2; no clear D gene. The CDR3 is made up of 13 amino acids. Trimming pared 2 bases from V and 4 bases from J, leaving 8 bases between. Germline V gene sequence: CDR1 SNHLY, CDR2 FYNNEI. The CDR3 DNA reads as TGTGCCAGCAGTGAAAGTGAATTCTATGGCTACACCTTC. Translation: CASSESEFYGYTF.

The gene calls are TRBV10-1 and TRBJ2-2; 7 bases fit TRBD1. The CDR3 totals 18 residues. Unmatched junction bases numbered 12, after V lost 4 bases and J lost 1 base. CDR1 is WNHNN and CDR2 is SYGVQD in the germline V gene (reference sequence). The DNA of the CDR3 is TGCGCCAGCAGTGGACCTCCGTTCGGGACAGAGAACACCGGGGAGCTGTTTTTT. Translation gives CASSGPPFGTENTGELFF.

CDR3 coding DNA: TGTGCCAGCAGCTTGGCCCCGGGACAGGGGATGGAGTACGAGCAGTACTTC. This sequence encodes CASSLAPGQGMEYEQYF. The chain links TRBV5-4 to TRBJ2-7; 10 bases match TRBD1. Unmatched junction bases numbered 10, after V lost 0 bases and J lost 4 bases. The CDR3 loop spans 17 amino acids. Germline-derived CDR1 and CDR2 are SGHNT and YYREEE (reference sequence).